One and the same sample provided the 8 T cell receptor beta chains below, sequenced in a study of T cell responses to AZD1222 COVID-19 vaccine. Some clones are missing from TCRdb's copy, which holds only in-frame ones; the method was immunoSEQ multiplex PCR. The sample yields tens of thousands of clones, more than 70% seen once. Sequencing used peripheral blood, obtained on day 0 of AZD1222 vaccination. These receptor sequences come from an adult in good health.

V usage is TRBV6-5 and J usage is TRBJ1-4, with no clear D. Germline lookup yields CDR1 MNHEY and CDR2 SVGAGI. The CDR3 is 16 residues long. Trimming shortened V by 0 bases and J by 2 bases, and 10 bases separated the two germline ends. The CDR3 region is CASSYSMGATNEKLFF. The CDR3 region has the DNA TGTGCCAGCAGTTACTCGATGGGAGCCACTAATGAAAAACTGTTTTTT.

This clone was picked up a small number of times. Additional DNA sequences in this sample encode the identical CDR3. The CDR3: CASSGTGAGNTIYF. Written as DNA, the CDR3 is TGTGCCAGCAGTGGGACAGGGGCTGGAAACACCATATATTTT. This chain joins TRBV25-1 and TRBJ1-3, with 9 bases aligning to TRBD1. The V gene end was trimmed by 4 bases and the J gene end by 2 bases; junction bases not matched to a gene: 0. Germline V gene data show CDR1 as MGHDK and CDR2 as SYGVNS. The length of the CDR3 is 14 residues.

This clone was picked up many times. The rearrangement uses TRBV29-1 and TRBJ2-7, with D perhaps being TRBD1 or TRBD2 (5 bases each). Trimming left V 6 bases short and J 0 bases short, with 15 bases between. In germline, CDR1 is SQVTM, CDR2 ANQGSEA. CDR3 size: 14 residues. The CDR3 reads CSVSGTEDSYEQYF. The CDR3 region has the DNA TGCAGCGTGTCCGGGACCGAGGACTCCTACGAGCAGTACTTC.

This sequence joins TRBV5-4 and TRBJ1-2, with D possibly TRBD1 on 5 matching bases. Germline V gives CDR1 SGHNT, CDR2 YYREEE (reference sequence). The V end was cut by 4 bases, the J end by 6 bases, with 22 bases between. The CDR3 runs to 16 residues. CDR3 coding DNA: TGTGCCAGCAGCCCTGTTTACCAGGGCAACTTGGATGGCTACACCTTC. Encoded protein: CASSPVYQGNLDGYTF.

This clone was seen once. J is TRBJ1-6 and V is TRBV30; TRBD1 might be the D (5 bases). Germline V gene data show CDR1 as GTSNPN and CDR2 as SVGIG (reference sequence). Trimming stripped 4 bases from V and 7 bases from J, with 11 bases between. CDR3 length equals 13 residues. In nucleotides, the CDR3 is TGTGCCTGGAATGACAAGGGGAATTCACCCCTCCACTTT. Translating it yields CAWNDKGNSPLHF.

The chain has TRBV18 and TRBJ1-5; D is unclear. V was cut by 6 bases and J by 5 bases, with 11 bases left in between. This CDR3 contains 13 residues. Germline CDR1 reads KGHSH; CDR2 reads LQKENI. CDR3 region: CASSLREDQPQHF. Here the CDR3 DNA reads TGTGCCAGCTCCCTCAGAGAAGATCAGCCCCAGCATTTT. The entire variable domain, with the rest obtained from reference TRBV18 and TRBJ1-5, is as follows: NAGVMQNPRHLVRRRGQEARLRCSPMKGHSHVYWYRQLPEEGLKFMVYLQKENIIDESGMPKERFSAEFPKEGPSILRIQQVVRGDSAAYFCASSLREDQPQHFGDGTRLSIL.

This chain joins TRBV9 and TRBJ1-2, with unresolved D. CDR1 and CDR2 from the germline V gene are SGDLS and YYNGEE. The CDR3 sequence is 16 residues long. Deletions cut 7 bases from V and 6 bases from J, with 25 bases between. The CDR3 bases are TGTGCCAGCGTTACGGACGGATCCTCGCGAGGGCATGGCTACACCTTC. It is translated as CASVTDGSSRGHGYTF.

The chain employs TRBV4-1 and TRBJ2-3; a possible D gene is TRBD2 (6 bases). The germline V and J ends were trimmed by 1 base and 4 bases, with 6 bases remaining between them. Germline CDR1 MGHRA, CDR2 YSYEKL. The CDR3 sequence is 13 residues long. This CDR3 reads CASSQGEADTQYF. The CDR3 coding sequence is TGCGCCAGCAGCCAAGGGGAGGCAGATACGCAGTATTTT.